This T cell receptor (beta chain) was sequenced in a study of blood T cell repertoires in COVID-19. Study information: Spain, Italy and the United States supplied samples that represented acute and convalescent COVID-19.

Enrolled during active infection, Seattle patients were then followed longitudinally. Assay: immunoSEQ multiplex PCR; the TCRdb copy retains only in-frame clones and omits some. The table has roughly 200,000 clones, 94% seen once. The CDR3 covers 15 residues. V shed 0 bases and J 2 bases; nucleotides not matched to a gene: 4. Germline loops: CDR1 SGDLS, CDR2 YYNGEE. Input material: peripheral blood. The clonotype originates from a man younger than 45 with COVID-19, enrolled during active disease. The chain joins TRBV9 to TRBJ1-2, with TRBD1 matching over 7 bases. The CDR3 here is CASSVDGGGNYGYTF. CDR3 DNA sequence: TGTGCCAGCAGCGTAGATGGAGGGGGCAACTATGGCTACACCTTC.